These 11 T cell receptor beta chains came from one sample sequenced in a study of PD-L1 blockade in urothelial cancer. Time point in this sample: pretreatment peripheral blood. Produced via immunoSEQ multiplex PCR; TCRdb's table is partial and in-frame only. The table includes 60,000 to 75,000 clones, roughly 84% detected once. The starting material was PBMCs, obtained around atezolizumab (anti-PD-L1) treatment. The receptors shown here come from an older woman with urothelial cancer.

This rearrangement joins TRBV7-2 to TRBJ1-2, with 7 positions matching TRBD1. This CDR3 has 15 amino acids. Germline V gene lookup returns CDR1 SGHTA and CDR2 FQGNSA. Unmatched junction bases numbered 10, after V lost 5 bases and J lost 4 bases. CDR3 in DNA: TGTGCCAGCAGCCAAAAAAGGGGGCCTACCTATGGCTACACCTTC. Translated, it gives CASSQKRGPTYGYTF.

This chain links TRBV6-5 with TRBJ2-2; no firm D call. V gave up 4 bases and J gave up 4 bases, with 10 bases separating them. This CDR3 comprises 14 residues. Germline CDR1 MNHEY, CDR2 SVGAGI. The CDR3 is CASSFSWSTGELFF. In nucleotides, the CDR3 is TGTGCCAGCAGTTTCTCGTGGAGCACCGGGGAGCTGTTTTTT.

The V gene is TRBV4-2, the J gene TRBJ2-3; the D gene is possibly TRBD2 (7 bases). The CDR3 length is 17 residues. V lost 0 bases and J 1 base, leaving 14 bases between the germline ends. The germline CDR1 and CDR2 sequences are LGHNA and YNFKEQ. CDR3 loop: CASSQESGGSGTDTQYF. The CDR3 DNA reads TGTGCCAGCAGCCAAGAGTCGGGGGGCTCTGGCACAGATACGCAGTATTTT.

This clone was observed at least ten times. The chain uses TRBV4-3 and TRBJ1-3; D ambiguous. V dropped 3 bases and J dropped 1 base, with 16 bases sitting between them. Germline assignment: CDR1 LGHNA and CDR2 YSLEER. This CDR3 spans 17 amino acids. The CDR3 sequence is CASSHGSDPGSGNTIYF. As DNA, the CDR3 is TGCGCCAGCAGCCATGGTTCTGATCCGGGTTCTGGAAACACCATATATTTT.

The genes are TRBV5-6 and TRBJ1-5, with TRBD1 matching over 9 bases. Germline V lookup: CDR1 SGHDT, CDR2 YYEEEE. This CDR3 spans 16 amino acids. J gave up 3 bases and V 2 bases, and 6 bases lay outside the gene matches. DNA of the CDR3: TGTGCCAGCAGCTTAGGGACAGGGTTGACCAATCAGCCCCAGCATTTT. This codes for CASSLGTGLTNQPQHF.

V gene TRBV9 combines with J gene TRBJ2-1; unclear D gene. V lost 0 bases, J lost 0 bases, and 7 bases lay in between. The CDR3 runs to 15 residues. Germline loops: CDR1 SGDLS, CDR2 YYNGEE. CDR3 amino acids: CASSVAPGSYNEQFF. CDR3 nucleotides: TGTGCCAGCAGCGTAGCCCCGGGCTCCTACAATGAGCAGTTCTTC.

V gene TRBV4-2 combines with J gene TRBJ2-1; 9 bases fit TRBD2. The germline V gene has CDR1 LGHNA and CDR2 YNFKEQ. The CDR3 spans 17 residues. V trimming: 5 bases; J trimming: 4 bases; junction bases outside the gene matches: 12. The CDR3 nucleotides are TGTGCCAGCAGCAGAAGGGCGGGAGGGGCCGGATACAATGAGCAGTTCTTC. Its translation is CASSRRAGGAGYNEQFF.

This sequence joins TRBV5-6 and TRBJ2-3, with D uncertain. V shed 2 bases and J shed 3 bases, with 10 bases lying between them. The CDR3 has 14 residues. Germline lookup yields CDR1 SGHDT and CDR2 YYEEEE. DNA for the CDR3: TGTGCCAGCAGCTTCCTGAGATCGACAGATACGCAGTATTTT. The encoded protein is CASSFLRSTDTQYF.

The chain links TRBV19 to TRBJ1-4; 12 bases line up with TRBD1. J gave up 5 bases and V 7 bases, and 8 bases lay outside the gene matches. There are 16 residues in the CDR3. Per the germline V gene, CDR1 is LNHDA and CDR2 is SQIVND (reference sequence). The CDR3 region is CASTGTGGIWNEKLFF. The DNA for the CDR3 is TGTGCCAGTACGGGGACAGGGGGCATATGGAATGAAAAACTGTTTTTT.

This clone was found a few times. The CDR3 DNA reads as TGTGCCAGCAGCCGCAGGGGAAAGGACGAGCAGTACTTC. It is translated as CASSRRGKDEQYF. This sequence joins TRBV7-8 and TRBJ2-7, with D perhaps TRBD1 (6 bases). Germline values: CDR1 SGHVS, CDR2 FQNEAQ. V dropped 5 bases and J dropped 5 bases, with 13 bases sitting between them. The CDR3 extends over 13 amino acids.

This chain uses TRBV19 with TRBJ2-1, with TRBD2 as a possible D gene (6 bases). CDR3 size: 15 residues. Looked up from germline, CDR1 is LNHDA and CDR2 is SQIVND (reference sequence). The V end was cut by 7 bases, the J end by 8 bases, with 21 bases between. The CDR3 DNA sequence: TGTGCCAGTACCCAAGGATCGGGGGACGAAGATGAGCAGTTCTTC. Translating it yields CASTQGSGDEDEQFF. Complete variable domain (other parts from reference TRBV19 and TRBJ2-1): DGGITQSPKYLFRKEGQNVTLSCEQNLNHDAMYWYRQDPGQGLRLIYYSQIVNDFQKGDIAEGYSVSREKKESFPLTVTSAQKNPTAFYLCASTQGSGDEDEQFFGPGTRLTVL.